This TCR beta chain emerged from a study of a mutant IDH1 vaccine in newly diagnosed glioma. The table lists this clone with a few counts. The antigen is unknown. This sample's time point: week 47, end of study. Every single dose of the vaccine, 300 ug of mutant IDH1 20-mer peptide, came with topical imiquimod. Donor diagnoses consisted of new WHO grade 3 or 4 IDH1-mutant, ATRX-lost astrocytomas. Only in-frame clones appear in the TCRdb table, and some are missing; sequencing was by immunoSEQ multiplex PCR. In the table there are 77,000 or so clones, 75% to 90% of which are singletons. This CDR3 region has 13 residues. CDR1 and CDR2 from the germline V gene are SGDLS and YYNGEE. The V end was cut by 2 bases, the J end by 4 bases, with 9 bases between.

The source was PBMCs, collected from a glioma patient whose treatment included an IDH1 peptide vaccine. This receptor was identified in a man aged 40-49 years with glioma. This chain links TRBV9 with TRBJ1-1; no firm D call. CDR3 loop: CASSVTLGTEAFF. The CDR3 DNA reads TGTGCCAGCAGCGTGACCTTGGGCACTGAAGCTTTCTTT.